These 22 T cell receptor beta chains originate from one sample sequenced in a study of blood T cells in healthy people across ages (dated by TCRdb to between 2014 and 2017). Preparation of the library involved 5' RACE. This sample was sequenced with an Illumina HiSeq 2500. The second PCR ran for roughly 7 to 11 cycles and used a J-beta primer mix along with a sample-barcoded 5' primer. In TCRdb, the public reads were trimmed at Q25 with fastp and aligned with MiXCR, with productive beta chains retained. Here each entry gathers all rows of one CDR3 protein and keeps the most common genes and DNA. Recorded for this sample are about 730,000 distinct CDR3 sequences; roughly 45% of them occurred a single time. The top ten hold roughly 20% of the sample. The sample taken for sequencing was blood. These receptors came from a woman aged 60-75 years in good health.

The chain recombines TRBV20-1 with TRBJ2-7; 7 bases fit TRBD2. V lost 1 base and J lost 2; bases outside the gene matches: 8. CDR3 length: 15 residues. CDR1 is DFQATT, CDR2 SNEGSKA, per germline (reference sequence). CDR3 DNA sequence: TGCAGTGCTAGAGGTAGCGGGTCTACAACCTACGAGCAGTACTTC. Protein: CSARGSGSTTYEQYF.

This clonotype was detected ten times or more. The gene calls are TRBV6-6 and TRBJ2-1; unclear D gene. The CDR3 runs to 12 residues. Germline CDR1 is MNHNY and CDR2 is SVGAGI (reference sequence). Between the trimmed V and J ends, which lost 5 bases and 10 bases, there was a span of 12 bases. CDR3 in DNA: TGTGCCAGCAGTCCGCAATTCGACGAGCAGTTCTTC. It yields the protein CASSPQFDEQFF.

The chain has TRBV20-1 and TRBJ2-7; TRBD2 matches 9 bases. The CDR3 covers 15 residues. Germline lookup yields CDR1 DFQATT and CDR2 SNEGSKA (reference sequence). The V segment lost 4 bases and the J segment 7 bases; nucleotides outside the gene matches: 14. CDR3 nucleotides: TGCAGTGCTAACCCCCCGGGACTAGCTGACAATGAGCAGTACTTC. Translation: CSANPPGLADNEQYF.

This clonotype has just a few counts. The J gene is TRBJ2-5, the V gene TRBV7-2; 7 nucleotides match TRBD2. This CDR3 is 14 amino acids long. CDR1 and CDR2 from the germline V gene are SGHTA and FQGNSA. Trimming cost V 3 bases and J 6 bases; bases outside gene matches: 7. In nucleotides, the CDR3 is TGTGCCAGCAGCTTTGGGAGGGCCGACCAGACCCAGTACTTC. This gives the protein CASSFGRADQTQYF.

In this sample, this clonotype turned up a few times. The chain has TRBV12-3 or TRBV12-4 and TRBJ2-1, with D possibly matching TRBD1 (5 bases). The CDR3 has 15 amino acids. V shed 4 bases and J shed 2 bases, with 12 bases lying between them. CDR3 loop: CASSSQTVTYNEQFF. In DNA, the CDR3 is TGTGCCAGCAGTTCCCAGACAGTGACCTACAATGAGCAGTTCTTC.

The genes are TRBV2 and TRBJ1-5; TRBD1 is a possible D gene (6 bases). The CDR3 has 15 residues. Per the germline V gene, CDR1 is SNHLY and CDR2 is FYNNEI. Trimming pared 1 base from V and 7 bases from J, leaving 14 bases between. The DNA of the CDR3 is TGTGCCAGCAGTGAAGTTATCAGGGGCCAACAGCCCCAGCATTTT. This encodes CASSEVIRGQQPQHF.

CDR3 sequence: CASSQGGEGTQYF. The CDR3 DNA follows: TGTGCCAGCAGCCAAGGTGGGGAAGGGACCCAGTACTTC. The chain has TRBV3-1 and TRBJ2-5; D ambiguous. The germline V gene encodes CDR1 LGHDT and CDR2 YNNKEL (reference sequence). The CDR3 runs to 13 residues. Deletions cut 1 base from V and 7 bases from J, with 10 bases between.

CDR3: CSASRLAGAHNEQFF. CDR3 DNA: TGCAGTGCTAGCCGATTAGCGGGAGCACACAATGAGCAGTTCTTC. This chain links TRBV20-1 with TRBJ2-1; TRBD2 aligns across 9 bases. CDR3 length equals 15 residues. After removal of 3 bases from V and 5 bases from J, the junction contained 8 bases not matched to a gene. The germline gives CDR1 DFQATT, CDR2 SNEGSKA (reference sequence).

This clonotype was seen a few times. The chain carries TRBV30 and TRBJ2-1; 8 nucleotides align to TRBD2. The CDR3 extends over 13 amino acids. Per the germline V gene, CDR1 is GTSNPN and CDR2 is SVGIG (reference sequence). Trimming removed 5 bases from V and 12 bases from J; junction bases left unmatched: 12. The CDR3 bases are TGTGCCTGGGGTGGGGGCACCGGGACTAGGCAGTTCTTC. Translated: CAWGGGTGTRQFF.

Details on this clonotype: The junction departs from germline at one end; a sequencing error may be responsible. CDR3 nucleotide sequence: TGTGCCAGCGGCGTAGCTCCAGGCTATGACTACACCTTC. As protein: CASGVAPGYDYTF. The J gene is TRBJ1-2, the V gene TRBV9; D is unclear. CDR3 size: 13 residues. Germline V gene data show CDR1 as SGDLS and CDR2 as YYNGEE.

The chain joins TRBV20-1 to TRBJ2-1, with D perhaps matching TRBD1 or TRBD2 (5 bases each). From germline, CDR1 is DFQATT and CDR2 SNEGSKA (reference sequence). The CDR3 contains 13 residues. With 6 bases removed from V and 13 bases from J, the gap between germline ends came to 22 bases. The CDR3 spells CSARTALRETQFF. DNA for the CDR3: TGCAGTGCCCGGACTGCCCTCAGGGAGACCCAGTTCTTC.

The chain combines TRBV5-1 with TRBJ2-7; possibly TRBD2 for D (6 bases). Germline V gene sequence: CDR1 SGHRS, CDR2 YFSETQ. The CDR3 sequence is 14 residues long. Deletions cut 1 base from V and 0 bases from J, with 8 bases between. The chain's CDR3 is CASSLLADSYEQYF. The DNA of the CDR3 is TGCGCCAGCAGCTTGTTAGCGGACTCCTACGAGCAGTACTTC.

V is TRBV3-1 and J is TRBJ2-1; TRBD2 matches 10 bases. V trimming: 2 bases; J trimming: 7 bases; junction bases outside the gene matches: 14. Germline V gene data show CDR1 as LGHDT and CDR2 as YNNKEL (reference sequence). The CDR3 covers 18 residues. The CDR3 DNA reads TGTGCCAGCAGCCAATGGGGTGTTTTAGCGGGGGGTGGGAATGAGCAGTTCTTC. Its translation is CASSQWGVLAGGGNEQFF.

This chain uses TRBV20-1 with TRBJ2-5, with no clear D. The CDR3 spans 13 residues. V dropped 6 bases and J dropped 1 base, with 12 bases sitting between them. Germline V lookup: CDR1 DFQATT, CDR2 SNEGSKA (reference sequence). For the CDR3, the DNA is TGCAGTGCGACCGGACGCCTCCAAGAGACCCAGTACTTC. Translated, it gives CSATGRLQETQYF.

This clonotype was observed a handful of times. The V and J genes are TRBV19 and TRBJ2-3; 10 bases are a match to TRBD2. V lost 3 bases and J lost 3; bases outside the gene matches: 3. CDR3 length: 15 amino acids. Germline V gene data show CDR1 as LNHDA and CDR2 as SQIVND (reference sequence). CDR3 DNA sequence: TGTGCCAGTAGTATCAGCGGGGGGGCAACAGATACGCAGTATTTT. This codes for CASSISGGATDTQYF.

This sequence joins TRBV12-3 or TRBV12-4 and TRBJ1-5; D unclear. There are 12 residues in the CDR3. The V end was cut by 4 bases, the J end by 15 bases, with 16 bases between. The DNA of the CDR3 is TGTGCCAGCAGTTCAGATTCAGAAGAGTGGCATTTT. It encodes CASSSDSEEWHF.

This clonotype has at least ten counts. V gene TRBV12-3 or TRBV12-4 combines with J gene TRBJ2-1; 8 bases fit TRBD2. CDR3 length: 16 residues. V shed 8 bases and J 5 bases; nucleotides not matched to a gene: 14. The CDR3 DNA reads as TGTGCCAGCGCGGGGGGACGCGACGTGTATGACAATGAGCAGTTCTTC. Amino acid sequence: CASAGGRDVYDNEQFF.

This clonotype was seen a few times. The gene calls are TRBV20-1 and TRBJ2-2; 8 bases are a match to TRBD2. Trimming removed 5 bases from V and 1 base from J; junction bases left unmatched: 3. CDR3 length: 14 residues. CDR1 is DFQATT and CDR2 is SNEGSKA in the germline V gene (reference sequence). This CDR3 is CSALSGGNTGELFF. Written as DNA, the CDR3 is TGCAGTGCTTTGAGCGGGGGGAACACCGGGGAGCTGTTTTTT.

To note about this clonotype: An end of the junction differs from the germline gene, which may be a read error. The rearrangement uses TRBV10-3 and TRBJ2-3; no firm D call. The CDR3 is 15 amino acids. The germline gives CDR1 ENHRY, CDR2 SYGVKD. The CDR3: CTISEDGASTDTQYF. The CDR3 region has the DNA TGTACCATCAGTGAAGACGGAGCTAGCACAGATACGCAGTATTTT.

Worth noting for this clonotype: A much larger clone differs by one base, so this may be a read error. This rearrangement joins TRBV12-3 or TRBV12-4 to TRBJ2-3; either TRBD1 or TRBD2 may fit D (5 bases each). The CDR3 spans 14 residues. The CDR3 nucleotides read TGTGTCAGCAGGGACGGAGCTAGCACAGATACGCAGTATTTT. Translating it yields CVSRDGASTDTQYF.

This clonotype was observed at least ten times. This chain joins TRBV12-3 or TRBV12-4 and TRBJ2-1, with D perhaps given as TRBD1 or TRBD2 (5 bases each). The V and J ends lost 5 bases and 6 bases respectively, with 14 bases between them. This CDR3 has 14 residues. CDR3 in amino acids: CASSIRDGPNEQFF. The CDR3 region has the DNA TGTGCCAGCAGTATCCGGGACGGACCCAATGAGCAGTTCTTC.

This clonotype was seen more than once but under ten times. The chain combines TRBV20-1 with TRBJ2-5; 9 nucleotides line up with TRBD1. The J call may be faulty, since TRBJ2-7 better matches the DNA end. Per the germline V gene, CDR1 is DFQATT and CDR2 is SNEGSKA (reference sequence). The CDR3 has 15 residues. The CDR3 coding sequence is TGCAGTGCTAGAGGAGGGACAGGGAAGATCGACGAGCAGTACTTC. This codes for CSARGGTGKIDEQYF.